A single sample gave rise to the 28 T cell receptor beta chains below, sequenced in a study of CD8 T cells in ankylosing spondylitis. Broader study findings: Ankylosing spondylitis blood seemed to carry a telltale TCR beta motif made of roughly eight highly homologous variants.

These TCRs are of unknown antigen specificity. One entry per CDR3 protein, called by TCRdb with MiXCR from the 5' RACE reads. This sample has 800,000 to 900,000 distinct CDR3 sequences, with roughly 12% found just once. The sequenced material came from blood, either unsorted or a sorted T cell fraction (not recorded which). The receptors derive from a male donor with ankylosing spondylitis.

This clonotype came up a few times. The chain combines TRBV27 with TRBJ1-1, with no clear D. There are 13 residues in the CDR3. The germline V and J ends were trimmed by 6 bases and 3 bases, with 11 bases remaining between them. From germline, CDR1 is MNHEY and CDR2 SMNVEV (reference sequence). DNA of the CDR3: TGTGCCAGCAGCCTAGCGGATTACACTGAAGCTTTCTTT. It yields the protein CASSLADYTEAFF.

This clonotype was picked up a small number of times. The rearrangement uses TRBV18 and TRBJ2-3; perhaps TRBD2 as D (6 bases). The V and J ends lost 2 bases and 2 bases respectively, with 11 bases between them. The CDR3 runs 15 residues. The V gene's germline CDR1 is KGHSH and CDR2 LQKENI. The CDR3 is CASSPFQRATDTQYF. CDR3 in DNA: TGTGCCAGCTCACCATTCCAGCGGGCCACAGATACGCAGTATTTT.

This clonotype has a handful of counts. The genes are TRBV18 and TRBJ1-1, with D perhaps TRBD1 (5 bases). Germline loops: CDR1 KGHSH, CDR2 LQKENI. There are 15 residues in the CDR3. V gave up 4 bases and J gave up 0 bases, with 12 bases separating them. CDR3 coding DNA: TGTGCCAGCTCACAGGGGTCCCTCATGAACACTGAAGCTTTCTTT. The encoded protein is CASSQGSLMNTEAFF.

The chain is built from TRBV6-1 and TRBJ1-1, with TRBD1 matching 8 bases. Germline CDR1 is MNHNS and CDR2 is SASEGT. The CDR3 has 14 amino acids. With V trimmed by 1 base and J by 5 bases, 3 bases remained unmatched. CDR3 coding DNA: TGTGCCAGCAGTGAAGGGACAGGGAGGACTGAAGCTTTCTTT. It codes for CASSEGTGRTEAFF.

In this sample, this clonotype turned up a few times. One end of the junction varies from germline; a read error may be responsible. DNA of the CDR3: TGCAGTGCCAGGGGACATTATAGCAATCAGCCCCAGCAATTT. It codes for CSARGHYSNQPQQF. The chain has TRBV20-1 and TRBJ1-5; tentative D call: TRBD1 (6 bases). This CDR3 spans 14 amino acids. Germline values: CDR1 DFQATT, CDR2 SNEGSKA (reference sequence).

A few counts support this clonotype. The gene calls are TRBV28 and TRBJ1-4; TRBD1 aligns across 7 bases. The V and J ends lost 6 bases and 5 bases, in that order; junction bases with no gene match: 6. Germline V gene sequence: CDR1 MDHEN, CDR2 SYDVKM. The CDR3 has 14 amino acids. The CDR3 nucleotides are TGTGCCAGCAGACATGACAGGGAGAATGAAAAACTGTTTTTT. Translation gives CASRHDRENEKLFF. The entire variable domain, with the rest obtained from reference TRBV28 and TRBJ1-4, is as follows: DVKVTQSSRYLVKRTGEKVFLECVQDMDHENMFWYRQDPGLGLRLIYFSYDVKMKEKGDIPEGYSVSREKKERFSLILESASTNQTSMYLCASRHDRENEKLFFGSGTQLSVL.

There are a few counts of this clonotype. The rearrangement joins TRBV7-2 to TRBJ2-5, with a weak D call TRBD1 (5 bases). Germline loops: CDR1 SGHTA, CDR2 FQGNSA. The germline V and J ends were trimmed by 2 bases and 5 bases, with 12 bases remaining between them. The CDR3 loop spans 14 amino acids. In DNA, the CDR3 is TGTGCCAGCAGCTTATCAGGGATGTTTGAGACCCAGTACTTC. It translates to CASSLSGMFETQYF.

This clonotype was observed a few times. The CDR3 bases are TGTGCCAGCAGCGCGACTAGCGGCCCCTACGAGCAGTACTTC. Translation gives CASSATSGPYEQYF. V and J are TRBV7-2 and TRBJ2-7; 9 bases fit TRBD2. The CDR3 has 14 residues. J was trimmed by 2 bases and V by 5 bases; bases with no gene match: 4. Looked up from germline, CDR1 is SGHTA and CDR2 is FQGNSA.

The chain uses TRBV3-1 and TRBJ2-2; D not certain. CDR3 length: 14 amino acids. Germline V lookup: CDR1 LGHDT, CDR2 YNNKEL (reference sequence). Trimming took 2 bases from V and 1 from J, leaving 5 bases between them. CDR3 loop: CASSQLGNTGELFF. The CDR3 nucleotides are TGTGCCAGCAGCCAACTCGGGAACACCGGGGAGCTGTTTTTT. The full variable domain, completed using reference TRBV3-1 and TRBJ2-2, is DTAVSQTPKYLVTQMGNDKSIKCEQNLGHDTMYWYKQDSKKFLKIMFSYNNKELIINETVPNRFSPKSPDKAHLNLHINSLELGDSAVYFCASSQLGNTGELFFGEGSRLTVL.

This rearrangement joins TRBV29-1 to TRBJ2-2, with 10 bases lining up with TRBD2. Unmatched junction bases numbered 17, after V lost 5 bases and J lost 2 bases. In germline, CDR1 is SQVTM, CDR2 ANQGSEA. The CDR3 is 19 amino acids. CDR3 in amino acids: CSVPTLASGSGGNTGELFF. As DNA, the CDR3 is TGCAGCGTTCCTACGTTGGCTAGCGGGAGTGGGGGTAACACCGGGGAGCTGTTTTTT.

This clonotype was counted ten times or more. The V and J genes are TRBV5-1 and TRBJ1-5, with D unresolved. Germline CDR1 reads SGHRS; CDR2 reads YFSETQ. The CDR3 is 13 amino acids. V was cut by 0 bases and J by 7 bases, with 8 bases left in between. CDR3 amino acids: CASSLDTTQPQHF. Here the CDR3 DNA reads TGCGCCAGCAGCTTGGATACGACCCAGCCCCAGCATTTT.

The J gene is TRBJ2-2, the V gene TRBV7-8; D tentatively reads TRBD1 or TRBD2 (5 bases each). Between the trimmed V and J ends, which lost 5 bases and 6 bases, there was a span of 13 bases. This CDR3 is 14 amino acids long. CDR1 and CDR2 from the germline V gene are SGHVS and FQNEAQ. CDR3 loop: CASSERDPPGELFF. For the CDR3, the DNA is TGTGCCAGCAGCGAACGGGACCCCCCCGGGGAGCTGTTTTTT.

This clonotype was picked up a small number of times. The CDR3 DNA is TGCAGTGCTAGAGATCCAAGACAGGGGTGGACTGAAGCTTTCTTT. It translates to CSARDPRQGWTEAFF. The rearrangement uses TRBV20-1 and TRBJ1-1; 8 bases match TRBD1. With V trimmed by 0 bases and J by 5 bases, 8 bases remained unmatched. CDR3 length equals 15 residues. Germline CDR1 reads DFQATT; CDR2 reads SNEGSKA (reference sequence).

V is TRBV5-5 and J is TRBJ1-1; D perhaps matches TRBD1 (5 bases). V was cut by 3 bases and J by 3 bases, with 9 bases left in between. CDR1 SGHKS and CDR2 YYEKEE come from the germline V gene (reference sequence). This CDR3 is 13 amino acids long. The CDR3 region has the DNA TGTGCCAGCAGCTGGGACGTTGACACTGAAGCTTTCTTT. This codes for CASSWDVDTEAFF.

Many counts were recorded for this clonotype. This chain links TRBV7-2 with TRBJ2-5; 7 nucleotides match TRBD1. V was pared by 2 bases and J by 5 bases, with 2 bases of the junction left unmatched. Looked up from germline, CDR1 is SGHTA and CDR2 is FQGNSA. The CDR3 runs to 13 residues. The CDR3 nucleotides are TGTGCCAGCAGCTTAACCAGGGGGGAGACCCAGTACTTC. It encodes CASSLTRGETQYF.

This clonotype was detected only a few times. The V gene is TRBV7-9, the J gene TRBJ1-1, with no clear D. The V end lost 1 base, the J end lost 9 bases, and 12 bases lay between the germline ends. Per germline, CDR1 SEHNR and CDR2 FQNEAQ (reference sequence). The CDR3 loop spans 13 amino acids. The CDR3: CASSLEAGGKAFF. CDR3 nucleotide sequence: TGTGCCAGCAGCTTAGAGGCCGGAGGTAAAGCTTTCTTT. The full variable domain, in which reference TRBV7-9 and TRBJ1-1 provide the parts outside the CDR3, is DTGVSQNPRHKITKRGQNVTFRCDPISEHNRLYWYRQTLGQGPEFLTYFQNEAQLEKSRLLSDRFSAERPKGSFSTLEIQRTEQGDSAMYLCASSLEAGGKAFFGQGTRLTVV.

The J gene is TRBJ1-4, the V gene TRBV27, with a tentative D call TRBD1 (5 bases). The CDR3 is 16 residues long. Trimming cost V 3 bases and J 8 bases, with 19 bases left between them. Germline values: CDR1 MNHEY, CDR2 SMNVEV (reference sequence). The chain's CDR3 is CASSFLPGTHGEKLFF. The DNA of the CDR3 is TGTGCCAGCAGTTTCCTTCCCGGGACCCACGGGGAAAAACTGTTTTTT. Combining the CDR3 with reference TRBV27 and TRBJ1-4 gives the whole variable domain EAQVTQNPRYLITVTGKKLTVTCSQNMNHEYMSWYRQDPGLGLRQIYYSMNVEVTDKGDVPEGYKVSRKEKRNFPLILESPSPNQTSLYFCASSFLPGTHGEKLFFGSGTQLSVL.

The table lists this clonotype with a few counts. The rearrangement joins TRBV29-1 to TRBJ2-4, with no clear D. The CDR3 length is 12 residues. Germline V lookup: CDR1 SQVTM, CDR2 ANQGSEA. V was shortened by 2 bases and J by 6 bases, with 8 bases between the two germline ends. CDR3 bases: TGCAGCGTTGAACCCAATGGAAACATTCAGTACTTC. This codes for CSVEPNGNIQYF.

This clonotype was observed many times. The chain joins TRBV12-3 or TRBV12-4 to TRBJ2-1; TRBD2 matches 10 bases. The V gene end was trimmed by 4 bases and the J gene end by 2 bases; junction bases not matched to a gene: 5. The CDR3 length is 16 residues. Written as DNA, the CDR3 is TGTGCCAGCAGTTCCCTAGCGGGAGACACCTACAATGAGCAGTTCTTC. It translates to CASSSLAGDTYNEQFF.

V usage is TRBV15 and J usage is TRBJ2-3; D possibly corresponds to TRBD2 (6 bases). The CDR3 is made up of 15 amino acids. The V end was cut by 6 bases, the J end by 4 bases, with 17 bases between. Germline V gene sequence: CDR1 LNHNV, CDR2 YYDKDF (reference sequence). The CDR3: CATRGWKRGSDTQYF. The CDR3 nucleotides are TGTGCCACCAGGGGATGGAAACGGGGGTCAGATACGCAGTATTTT.

In this sample, this clonotype turned up a few times. The V and J genes are TRBV20-1 and TRBJ1-1; no reliable D call. V shed 4 bases and J shed 1 base, with 7 bases lying between them. The CDR3 sequence is 12 residues long. Germline values: CDR1 DFQATT, CDR2 SNEGSKA (reference sequence). The CDR3 sequence: CSATRANTEAFF. The CDR3 nucleotides are TGCAGTGCTACCAGAGCGAACACTGAAGCTTTCTTT.

This clonotype was observed a few times. The rearrangement joins TRBV4-2 to TRBJ2-5, with 9 bases matching TRBD2. The CDR3 extends over 17 amino acids. V was clipped by 0 bases and J by 5 bases; unmatched bases: 10. From germline, CDR1 is LGHNA and CDR2 YNFKEQ. The CDR3 loop reads CASSQENSGGRGETQYF. CDR3 nucleotides: TGTGCCAGCAGCCAAGAGAATAGCGGGGGCAGGGGGGAGACCCAGTACTTC.

The V and J genes are TRBV5-1 and TRBJ1-4, with no clear D. The CDR3 runs 16 residues. Trimming pared 0 bases from V and 4 bases from J, leaving 13 bases between. The V gene's germline CDR1 is SGHRS and CDR2 YFSETQ. DNA for the CDR3: TGCGCCAGCAGCTTGGGCACCTGGGGTTATAATGAAAAACTGTTTTTT. Its protein is CASSLGTWGYNEKLFF.

The rearrangement uses TRBV7-2 and TRBJ1-2, with D uncertain. Deletions cut 3 bases from V and 4 bases from J, with 9 bases between. CDR1 and CDR2 from the germline V gene are SGHTA and FQGNSA. This CDR3 comprises 13 residues. The CDR3 reads CASSFGGSYGYTF. The CDR3 DNA reads TGTGCCAGCAGCTTTGGCGGGAGCTATGGCTACACCTTC.

The sample holds many counts of this clonotype. V usage is TRBV4-3 and J usage is TRBJ1-3; D remains unclear. Looked up from germline, CDR1 is LGHNA and CDR2 is YSLEER. This CDR3 is built from 16 residues. The ends were cut back, 3 bases at V and 0 bases at J, with 12 bases in the middle. CDR3 sequence: CASSQQRDPSGNTIYF. CDR3 sequence (DNA): TGCGCCAGCAGCCAGCAACGGGATCCCTCTGGAAACACCATATATTTT.

This clonotype came up a few times. The chain combines TRBV30 with TRBJ1-1; 8 bases match TRBD1. V shed 8 bases and J 6 bases; nucleotides not matched to a gene: 5. The CDR3 length is 11 residues. From germline, CDR1 is GTSNPN and CDR2 SVGIG (reference sequence). DNA of the CDR3: TGTGCCAGAGACAGGGGCGCTGAAGCTTTCTTT. This codes for CARDRGAEAFF.

This clonotype has at least ten counts. The chain employs TRBV18 and TRBJ1-4; the D is unclear. In germline, CDR1 is KGHSH, CDR2 LQKENI. CDR3 length: 16 residues. V was shortened by 4 bases and J by 5 bases, with 17 bases between the two germline ends. CDR3 nucleotides: TGTGCCAGCTCACTATCCCCATCGCTACGAAATGAAAAACTGTTTTTT. Its translation is CASSLSPSLRNEKLFF.

This clonotype has more than one count but fewer than ten. The chain carries TRBV5-1 and TRBJ2-1; no definite D call. V shed 4 bases and J shed 5 bases, with 7 bases lying between them. Germline values: CDR1 SGHRS, CDR2 YFSETQ. The CDR3 runs to 12 residues. CDR3 DNA: TGCGCCAGCAGCCCTGGACACAATGAGCAGTTCTTC. The encoded protein is CASSPGHNEQFF.